Listed here is a single T cell receptor beta chain. This sample was taken from a study of T cell changes during pregnancy in multiple sclerosis. With V trimmed by 5 bases and J by 9 bases, 10 bases remained unmatched. CDR1 LNHDA and CDR2 SQIVND come from the germline V gene (reference sequence). This CDR3 is built from 14 residues. Sequencing was performed with immunoSEQ multiplex PCR; in TCRdb, only in-frame clones are kept and a portion is missing. Of roughly 50,000 clones listed, roughly 92% were seen once; the top ten hold about 0.25%. The genes are TRBV19 and TRBJ1-5; 7 bases agree with TRBD1. The specimen comprised CD4+ T cells from peripheral blood mononuclear cells, sampled in the third trimester of pregnancy. The clonotype was recovered from a female donor with multiple sclerosis, enrolled in a pregnancy study. The CDR3 nucleotides read TGTGCCAGTAGTCCAAGACAGGGAGAAAGGCCCCAGCATTTT. Its protein is CASSPRQGERPQHF.